The 22 T cell receptor beta chains below all came from one sample that was sequenced in a study of Ad26.COV2.S vaccination and SARS-CoV-2 variants. Measured with immunoSEQ multiplex PCR; TCRdb has only the in-frame clones, and not every one. This sample has roughly 400,000 clones; 90% occur once, and the top ten carry less than 4.5%. Treatment indicated: roughly 20 received Ad26.COV2.S at low or high dose, single or two shots; about 5 received placebo; per-sample allocation not given. Sampling was performed 63 days after the first vaccine or placebo injection. Sample: peripheral blood, taken in a trial of Ad26.COV2.S vaccine versus placebo. Every receptor here comes from a person between 18 and 59 years old who received the Ad26.COV2.S COVID-19 vaccine or a placebo.

This clone was seen a handful of times. The CDR3 region is CASSSSGRAPNEQFF. The CDR3 DNA follows: TGTGCCAGCAGCTCTAGCGGGAGGGCCCCCAATGAGCAGTTCTTC. This sequence joins TRBV5-4 and TRBJ2-1; 12 bases align to TRBD2. CDR3 length equals 15 residues. Looked up from germline, CDR1 is SGHNT and CDR2 is YYREEE (reference sequence). With V trimmed by 3 bases and J by 6 bases, 4 bases remained unmatched. The whole variable domain, filled in from reference TRBV5-4 and TRBJ2-1, reads ETGVTQSPTHLIKTRGQQVTLRCSSQSGHNTVSWYQQALGQGPQFIFQYYREEENGRGNFPPRFSGLQFPNYSSELNVNALELDDSALYLCASSSSGRAPNEQFFGPGTRLTVL.

The genes are TRBV6-2 or TRBV6-3 and TRBJ2-7; tentative D call: TRBD2 (5 bases). V shed 0 bases and J shed 6 bases, with 12 bases lying between them. Germline V gene lookup returns CDR1 MNHEY and CDR2 SVGEGT. The length of the CDR3 is 14 residues. The CDR3 here is CASSYSAGPFEQYF. The DNA of the CDR3 is TGTGCCAGCAGTTACTCGGCGGGCCCCTTCGAGCAGTACTTC.

The chain joins TRBV5-4 to TRBJ2-3, with TRBD1 identical over 10 bases. This CDR3 spans 15 amino acids. Germline CDR1 reads SGHNT; CDR2 reads YYREEE (reference sequence). V dropped 5 bases and J dropped 6; count of bases not matched to a gene: 9. CDR3: CASRPPGQGFDTQYF. The CDR3 DNA is TGTGCCAGCAGGCCCCCGGGACAGGGGTTTGATACGCAGTATTTT. The variable domain in full, with the rest retrieved from reference TRBV5-4 and TRBJ2-3, is ETGVTQSPTHLIKTRGQQVTLRCSSQSGHNTVSWYQQALGQGPQFIFQYYREEENGRGNFPPRFSGLQFPNYSSELNVNALELDDSALYLCASRPPGQGFDTQYFGPGTRLTVL.

This clone was found a few times. The rearrangement joins TRBV6-1 to TRBJ2-5, with TRBD1 matching over 8 bases. The V and J ends lost 3 bases and 5 bases, in that order; junction bases with no gene match: 5. The CDR3 spans 14 residues. Germline V gene data show CDR1 as MNHNS and CDR2 as SASEGT. For the CDR3, the DNA is TGTGCCAGCAGTGACAGGGGGCTAGGGGAGACCCAGTACTTC. Its protein product is CASSDRGLGETQYF.

This clone was counted once. V and J are TRBV6-6 and TRBJ2-7, with 7 bases lining up with TRBD1. V lost 2 bases to trimming and J lost 6 bases; unmatched junction nucleotides: 7. This CDR3 is built from 14 residues. Per germline, CDR1 MNHNY and CDR2 SVGAGI (reference sequence). This CDR3 is CASSYLQGMGEQYF. CDR3 sequence (DNA): TGTGCCAGCAGTTACCTACAGGGGATGGGCGAGCAGTACTTC.

The V and J genes are TRBV6-1 and TRBJ2-3; D gene unclear. Germline V gives CDR1 MNHNS, CDR2 SASEGT. The CDR3 extends over 16 amino acids. Trimming took 1 base from V and 0 from J, leaving 11 bases between them. CDR3: CASSEGVWGSTDTQYF. The CDR3 DNA is TGTGCCAGCAGTGAAGGGGTGTGGGGTAGCACAGATACGCAGTATTTT.

V and J are TRBV10-3 and TRBJ1-1; possible D gene TRBD1, 6 bases. V gave up 6 bases and J gave up 0 bases, with 11 bases separating them. The germline CDR1 and CDR2 sequences are ENHRY and SYGVKD. The CDR3 runs to 14 residues. CDR3 amino acids: CAISKDSVNTEAFF. The CDR3 nucleotides are TGTGCCATCAGCAAGGACAGCGTGAACACTGAAGCTTTCTTT.

CDR3 nucleotides: TGTGCCAGCAGCCAAGTGGGCTACTCCTACGAGCAGTACTTC. Its protein product is CASSQVGYSYEQYF. The chain has TRBV4-2 and TRBJ2-7; D gene unclear. Germline-derived CDR1 and CDR2 are LGHNA and YNFKEQ. This CDR3 comprises 14 residues. V lost 1 base and J lost 0, with 7 bases in between.

This sequence joins TRBV6-1 and TRBJ1-2; D is uncertain. Germline loops: CDR1 MNHNS, CDR2 SASEGT. CDR3 length: 15 residues. With 1 base removed from V and 6 bases from J, the gap between germline ends came to 15 bases. The CDR3 DNA reads as TGTGCCAGCAGTGAAGAAAGGCGGCCCCCCGATGGCTACACCTTC. Its protein product is CASSEERRPPDGYTF.

This chain connects TRBV7-9 to TRBJ2-3, with 12 nucleotides matching TRBD2. The CDR3 runs 16 residues. Trimming cost V 5 bases and J 0 bases; bases outside gene matches: 3. Per germline, CDR1 SEHNR and CDR2 FQNEAQ (reference sequence). The CDR3 loop reads CASSGGTSGSTDTQYF. CDR3 bases: TGTGCCAGCAGCGGGGGGACTAGCGGGAGCACAGATACGCAGTATTTT.

The genes are TRBV6-2 or TRBV6-3 and TRBJ2-7; 8 bases map to TRBD1. Germline assignment: CDR1 MNHEY and CDR2 SVGEGT. V was clipped by 3 bases and J by 3 bases; unmatched bases: 4. The CDR3 loop spans 14 amino acids. Written as DNA, the CDR3 is TGTGCCAGCAGTTATTTGGACAGGGACTACGAGCAGTACTTC. Its protein is CASSYLDRDYEQYF.

The DNA for the CDR3 is TGTGCCAGTGTCGAAGAGGGCTATACCGGGGAGCTGTTTTTT. Amino acid sequence: CASVEEGYTGELFF. The rearrangement uses TRBV28 and TRBJ2-2, with D possibly being TRBD2 (5 bases). V was clipped by 9 bases and J by 5 bases, with 16 bases between them. The CDR3 contains 14 residues. The germline gives CDR1 MDHEN, CDR2 SYDVKM.

This sequence joins TRBV20-1 and TRBJ2-7; 8 bases are shared with TRBD2. The V segment lost 3 bases and the J segment 9 bases; nucleotides outside the gene matches: 13. Germline CDR1 reads DFQATT; CDR2 reads SNEGSKA (reference sequence). This CDR3 has 14 amino acids. The CDR3 coding sequence is TGCAGTGCTAGTTTTACGGGAGGGCCTCAAGCGCAGTACTTC. Amino acids: CSASFTGGPQAQYF.

This clone was found once. V and J are TRBV5-6 and TRBJ2-1; 8 bases are shared with TRBD1. The CDR3 runs to 19 residues. J lost 3 bases, V lost 4 bases, and 18 bases had no gene match. Germline CDR1 SGHDT, CDR2 YYEEEE. CDR3 in DNA: TGTGCCAGCAGCCGGTTGCGACACGACAGGGGTGGAAACTACAATGAGCAGTTCTTC. Translated: CASSRLRHDRGGNYNEQFF.

The chain uses TRBV11-3 and TRBJ2-1; D is perhaps TRBD1 (6 bases). CDR3 length: 16 amino acids. Germline CDR1 SGHNT, CDR2 YENEEA. Trimming left V 3 bases short and J 0 bases short, with 12 bases between. The CDR3 loop is CASSFSTGSSYNEQFF. CDR3 sequence (DNA): TGTGCCAGCAGCTTTAGCACAGGGAGCTCCTACAATGAGCAGTTCTTC. Full variable domain (remainder filled in from reference TRBV11-3 and TRBJ2-1): EAGVVQSPRYKIIEKKQPVAFWCNPISGHNTLYWYLQNLGQGPELLIRYENEEAVDDSQLPKDRFSAERLKGVDSTLKIQPAELGDSAVYLCASSFSTGSSYNEQFFGPGTRLTVL.

V is TRBV20-1 and J is TRBJ2-5; D not resolved. CDR1 and CDR2 from the germline V gene are DFQATT and SNEGSKA (reference sequence). The CDR3 sequence is 13 residues long. The CDR3 spells CSASAEEQETQYF. In nucleotides, the CDR3 is TGCAGCGCGAGTGCGGAAGAGCAAGAGACCCAGTACTTC.

V usage is TRBV27 and J usage is TRBJ2-3; 7 bases fit TRBD1. The CDR3 consists of 14 residues. Germline V gene lookup returns CDR1 MNHEY and CDR2 SMNVEV (reference sequence). V lost 3 bases to trimming and J lost 4 bases; unmatched junction nucleotides: 4. Here the CDR3 reads CASSFLGGADTQYF. CDR3 sequence (DNA): TGTGCCAGCAGTTTTCTAGGGGGCGCAGATACGCAGTATTTT.

V usage is TRBV6-5 and J usage is TRBJ2-2; 7 bases are a match to TRBD2. V dropped 6 bases and J dropped 4; count of bases not matched to a gene: 8. Per germline, CDR1 MNHEY and CDR2 SVGAGI. The CDR3 covers 15 residues. This chain's CDR3 is CASSRREPTTGELFF. CDR3 nucleotide sequence: TGTGCCAGCAGCCGGCGGGAGCCCACCACCGGGGAGCTGTTTTTT.

J is TRBJ2-1 and V is TRBV30; D not certain. The CDR3 loop spans 14 amino acids. Between the trimmed V and J ends, which lost 4 bases and 1 base, there was a span of 11 bases. Germline V gene sequence: CDR1 GTSNPN, CDR2 SVGIG (reference sequence). Here the CDR3 DNA reads TGTGCCTGGAATCCTGGAAGATCCTACAATGAGCAGTTCTTC. It specifies CAWNPGRSYNEQFF.

The chain is built from TRBV10-3 and TRBJ2-7; D ambiguous. Germline assignment: CDR1 ENHRY and CDR2 SYGVKD. The length of the CDR3 is 13 residues. With 6 bases removed from V and 3 bases from J, the gap between germline ends came to 12 bases. CDR3 nucleotide sequence: TGTGCCATCAGGTTTTCGGGTAGCTACGAGCAGTACTTC. Its translation: CAIRFSGSYEQYF.

The rearrangement uses TRBV7-3 and TRBJ1-2; D is undetermined. The germline V gene encodes CDR1 SGHTA and CDR2 FQGTGA. The CDR3 loop spans 13 amino acids. Between the trimmed V and J ends, which lost 4 bases and 0 bases, there was a span of 6 bases. CDR3 residues: CASSSTANYGYTF. CDR3 sequence (DNA): TGTGCCAGCAGCTCGACGGCTAACTATGGCTACACCTTC.

The rearrangement uses TRBV28 and TRBJ2-7, with D possibly matching TRBD1 (6 bases). Trimming took 2 bases from V and 10 from J, leaving 12 bases between them. The CDR3 is made up of 12 amino acids. Germline V gives CDR1 MDHEN, CDR2 SYDVKM. CDR3 sequence: CASSLVGASQYF. Written as DNA, the CDR3 is TGTGCCAGCAGTTTAGTGGGGGCGAGCCAGTACTTC.